A selection of T cell receptor beta chains follows, all from one sample in a study of T cell changes during pregnancy in multiple sclerosis. Clones were sequenced by immunoSEQ multiplex PCR, and TCRdb holds only the in-frame ones, with some missing. The table has roughly 30,000 clones, 85% to 90% seen once. The sample here was CD4+ T cells from peripheral blood mononuclear cells, taken in the first trimester of pregnancy. These TCRs come from a female donor in good health, enrolled as a control in a pregnancy study. The CDR3 runs from the conserved cysteine through the conserved F or W. A D gene is named only where the DNA matches it firmly. The size field is filled for only some rows; it gives once, few, many or a size class.

CDR3 protein | CDR3 DNA | clone size | D gene | J gene | V gene
CAWLSGTGRYEQYF | TGTGCCTGGTTATCCGGGACAGGGAGGTACGAGCAGTACTTC | NA | TRBD1 | TRBJ2-7 | TRBV30
CASSPTGDRGYGYTF | TGTGCCAGCAGCCCAACCGGTGACCGGGGGTATGGCTACACCTTC | NA | NA | TRBJ1-2 | TRBV11-3
CASSSGQPRETQYF | TGCGCCAGCAGCTCCGGACAGCCCCGGGAGACCCAGTACTTC | NA | NA | TRBJ2-5 | TRBV5-1
CASSSRLVLGETQYF | TGTGCCAGCAGCTCCAGACTAGTTTTGGGGGAGACCCAGTACTTC | NA | NA | TRBJ2-5 | TRBV7-2
CASSLDSTETQYF | TGTGCCAGCAGCTTAGACAGCACAGAGACCCAGTACTTC | NA | NA | TRBJ2-5 | TRBV7-9
CASSLVGPLRANSYEQYF | TGTGCCAGCAGCTTGGTAGGCCCCTTGCGGGCCAACTCCTACGAGCAGTACTTC | NA | NA | TRBJ2-7 | TRBV5-6
CASSLSEETQYF | TGCGCCAGCAGCTTGTCAGAAGAGACCCAGTACTTC | NA | NA | TRBJ2-5 | TRBV5-1
CASSPDRNQPQHF | TGCGCCAGCAGCCCGGACAGAAATCAGCCCCAGCATTTT | NA | NA | TRBJ1-5 | TRBV5-1
CASSLETGGSYEQYF | TGTGCCAGCAGCTTAGAGACAGGGGGGTCCTACGAGCAGTACTTC | NA | TRBD1 | TRBJ2-7 | TRBV7-2
CASSRTGPYGYTF | TGTGCCAGCAGCCGGACAGGGCCCTATGGCTACACCTTC | once | TRBD1 | TRBJ1-2 | TRBV5-5
CASSLAQGEKLFF | TGCGCCAGCAGCTTGGCTCAGGGCGAAAAACTGTTTTTT | NA | NA | TRBJ1-4 | TRBV5-1
CASSSTPPGGGTEAFF | TGTGCCTCCAGTAGTACCCCCCCAGGGGGAGGCACTGAAGCTTTCTTT | NA | TRBD1 | TRBJ1-1 | TRBV19
CASSSTMNTEAFF | TGTGCCAGCAGTTCTACGATGAACACTGAAGCTTTCTTT | NA | NA | TRBJ1-1 | TRBV6-4
CASSSVRDRMNTEAFF | TGTGCCAGCAGCTCTGTCCGGGACAGGATGAACACTGAAGCTTTCTTT | NA | TRBD1 | TRBJ1-1 | TRBV11-2
CASSLARGLKNTEAFF | TGTGCCAGCAGCTTAGCGCGAGGGCTAAAGAACACTGAAGCTTTCTTT | NA | NA | TRBJ1-1 | TRBV7-8
CASSSGRSGGSNEQFF | TGTGCCAGCAGCTCTGGCCGTAGCGGGGGGAGCAATGAGCAGTTCTTC | once | TRBD2 | TRBJ2-1 | TRBV7-2
CSVEIYRGAGYTF | TGCAGCGTTGAAATATACAGGGGAGCAGGCTACACCTTC | once | TRBD1 | TRBJ1-2 | TRBV29-1
CASSLAGQGNSPLHF | TGCGCCAGCAGCTTGGCGGGACAGGGTAATTCACCCCTCCACTTT | few | TRBD1 | TRBJ1-6 | TRBV5-1
CASSLGDWAIGGYTF | TGTGCCAGCAGCTTAGGGGACTGGGCTATAGGGGGCTACACCTTC | NA | NA | TRBJ1-2 | TRBV7-9
CASSLVGGTNTEAFF | TGTGCCAGCAGCTTAGTCGGGGGGACGAACACTGAAGCTTTCTTT | NA | NA | TRBJ1-1 | TRBV7-2
CAWSGGGKGDDQPQHF | TGTGCCTGGAGTGGGGGGGGCAAGGGGGATGATCAGCCCCAGCATTTT | NA | NA | TRBJ1-5 | TRBV30
CASSVAWGTESPPKNIQYF | TGTGCCAGCAGCGTAGCTTGGGGGACAGAGTCCCCCCCCAAAAACATTCAGTACTTC | NA | TRBD1 | TRBJ2-4 | TRBV9
CASSLERGRNEQFF | TGTGCCAGCAGCTTAGAGCGGGGGAGGAATGAGCAGTTCTTC | NA | TRBD2 | TRBJ2-1 | TRBV7-2
CASSEMIGGSYGYTF | TGTGCCAGCAGTGAAATGATTGGGGGGAGCTATGGCTACACCTTC | NA | NA | TRBJ1-2 | TRBV6-1
CASGSLPLFGNTIYF | TGTGCTAGTGGCTCTCTACCCCTATTTGGAAACACCATATATTTT | NA | NA | TRBJ1-3 | TRBV12-5
CASSVGGEIGAGYTF | TGTGCCAGCAGCGTAGGCGGGGAAATAGGGGCTGGCTACACCTTC | NA | NA | TRBJ1-2 | TRBV9
CASSLARHVAKNIQYF | TGTGCCAGCAGCTTGGCCCGACACGTCGCCAAAAACATTCAGTACTTC | once | NA | TRBJ2-4 | TRBV5-8
CASNTRGRNEQFF | TGTGCCAGCAACACCAGGGGTCGCAATGAGCAGTTCTTC | NA | NA | TRBJ2-1 | TRBV6-5
CASSRVGAGGSNQPQHF | TGTGCCAGTAGTAGGGTTGGGGCAGGGGGGAGCAATCAGCCCCAGCATTTT | NA | TRBD1 | TRBJ1-5 | TRBV19